These 14 T cell receptor beta chains share one sample of origin, sequenced in a study of T cells in Graves' hyperthyroidism and ophthalmopathy. Amplified TCR beta CDR3 regions derived from RNA transcripts. With the HTBI primer set, the TCR CDR3 went through a first round of RT-PCR. TCRdb reprocessed the multiplex PCR reads via MiXCR and lists one record per CDR3 protein. The table lists approximately 300,000 distinct CDR3 sequences, approximately 15% of them singletons. The sample comprised blood. The receptors stem from a woman aged 55-75 years with Graves' ophthalmopathy.

This sequence joins TRBV20-1 and TRBJ2-7; TRBD1 aligns across 7 bases. Germline V gives CDR1 DFQATT, CDR2 SNEGSKA (reference sequence). Trimming removed 6 bases from V and 4 bases from J; junction bases left unmatched: 3. This CDR3 spans 11 amino acids. In nucleotides, the CDR3 is TGCAGTGCAAAGACAGGGTACGAGCAGTACTTC. Translation: CSAKTGYEQYF.

The rearrangement joins TRBV5-6 to TRBJ2-7; tentatively, D is TRBD1 (7 bases). Germline V gene data show CDR1 as SGHDT and CDR2 as YYEEEE. The CDR3 extends over 15 amino acids. The V gene lost 4 bases and the J gene lost 1 base, with 15 bases spanning the gap. The CDR3 region has the DNA TGTGCCAGCAGCCCTGAGGCAGGGGGGTCCTACGAGCAGTACTTC. Amino acid sequence: CASSPEAGGSYEQYF.

Comments on this clonotype: Germline and junction disagree at one end, which may indicate a read error. The chain recombines TRBV10-3 with TRBJ1-1; a possible D gene is TRBD1 (5 bases). There are 14 residues in the CDR3. Germline-derived CDR1 and CDR2 are ENHRY and SYGVKD. The CDR3 bases are TGTGCCACCAGTGAGGCAGGGACTGACACTGAAGCTTTCTTT. This encodes CATSEAGTDTEAFF.

The chain joins TRBV6-2 or TRBV6-3 to TRBJ2-5; D unclear. CDR1 is MNHEY and CDR2 is SVGEGT in the germline V gene. Between the trimmed V and J ends, which lost 5 bases and 5 bases, there was a span of 6 bases. This CDR3 has 11 residues. The CDR3 sequence: CASSPWETQYF. DNA of the CDR3: TGTGCCAGCAGTCCATGGGAGACCCAGTACTTC.

This sequence joins TRBV6-2 or TRBV6-3 and TRBJ2-3; 11 bases are shared with TRBD2. The CDR3 extends over 18 amino acids. V shed 6 bases and J 1 base; nucleotides not matched to a gene: 12. Germline-derived CDR1 and CDR2 are MNHEY and SVGEGT. Here the CDR3 reads CASRDSGGAEEGTDTQYF. CDR3 nucleotides: TGTGCCAGCAGAGATAGCGGGGGGGCCGAGGAGGGCACAGATACGCAGTATTTT.

This clonotype appeared a few times. This chain joins TRBV7-9 and TRBJ1-2, with TRBD1 identical over 8 bases. Losses at the gene ends were 0 bases for V and 8 bases for J; bases not matched to a gene: 8. The CDR3 has 15 amino acids. From germline, CDR1 is SEHNR and CDR2 FQNEAQ (reference sequence). As DNA, the CDR3 is TGTGCCAGCAGCTTAGCCCAGGGGGCCGCTACGGGCTACACCTTC. Translated, it gives CASSLAQGAATGYTF.

At least ten counts were recorded for this clonotype. V is TRBV7-9 and J is TRBJ1-4, with 8 positions matching TRBD1. The CDR3 covers 15 residues. Looked up from germline, CDR1 is SEHNR and CDR2 is FQNEAQ (reference sequence). Trimming at V came to 5 bases and at J to 6 bases, leaving 8 bases not matched to a gene. CDR3 nucleotide sequence: TGTGCCAGCAGCCCCCGGACAGGGAGAGATGAAAAACTGTTTTTT. It specifies CASSPRTGRDEKLFF.

At least ten counts were recorded for this clonotype. The V gene is TRBV7-8, the J gene TRBJ2-1; no firm D call. The length of the CDR3 is 14 residues. With 5 bases removed from V and 4 bases from J, the gap between germline ends came to 12 bases. Germline V gene sequence: CDR1 SGHVS, CDR2 FQNEAQ. Here the CDR3 reads CASSPHEVYNEQFF. Here the CDR3 DNA reads TGTGCCAGCAGCCCCCACGAAGTGTACAATGAGCAGTTCTTC. The entire variable domain, with the rest obtained from reference TRBV7-8 and TRBJ2-1, is as follows: GAGVSQSPRYKVAKRGQDVALRCDPISGHVSLFWYQQALGQGPEFLTYFQNEAQLDKSGLPSDRFFAERPEGSVSTLKIQRTQQEDSAVYLCASSPHEVYNEQFFGPGTRLTVL.

In its sample, this clonotype was seen many times. This chain connects TRBV12-3 or TRBV12-4 to TRBJ1-2; 7 bases fit TRBD1. The V segment lost 4 bases and the J segment 7 bases; nucleotides outside the gene matches: 36. The CDR3 covers 23 residues. As DNA, the CDR3 is TGTGCCAGCAGTTCCTCAACCGGGGGGGGGCGAAACGCAACAGACAGGGTCCAGGGTGGCTACACCTTC. This translates into CASSSSTGGGRNATDRVQGGYTF.

This clonotype was found a few times. J is TRBJ2-7 and V is TRBV9; D perhaps matches TRBD2 (6 bases). Looked up from germline, CDR1 is SGDLS and CDR2 is YYNGEE. The CDR3 is 13 amino acids. The V end was cut by 4 bases, the J end by 5 bases, with 13 bases between. The DNA for the CDR3 is TGTGCCAGCAGCCCCCGCGGGGTGCACGAGCAGTACTTC. Translating gives CASSPRGVHEQYF.

As regards this clonotype: Possible read error: a much larger clone is one base away. The CDR3 DNA follows: TGCGCCAGCAGCTTGTCAGCAACCATGAACACTGAAGCTTTCTTT. Its translation: CASSLSATMNTEAFF. The rearrangement links TRBV5-1 to TRBJ1-1, with D unresolved. Germline V gene lookup returns CDR1 SGHRS and CDR2 YFSETQ. V was shortened by 1 base and J by 0 bases, with 10 bases between the two germline ends. The CDR3 consists of 15 residues.

Details on this clonotype: The junction departs from the called germline gene at one end, perhaps through a read error. This chain connects TRBV5-1 to TRBJ1-1, with TRBD1 as a possible D gene (5 bases). The CDR3 has 16 amino acids. The germline V gene has CDR1 SGHRS and CDR2 YFSETQ. DNA for the CDR3: TGTGCCAGCAGCAGCCAACCTGGGACGGGGAACACTGAAGCTTTCTTT. It is translated as CASSSQPGTGNTEAFF.

This clonotype was found many times. The chain uses TRBV7-3 and TRBJ1-1, with D possibly TRBD1 on 6 matching bases. Germline assignment: CDR1 SGHTA and CDR2 FQGTGA. Trimming pared 2 bases from V and 7 bases from J, leaving 11 bases between. The CDR3 contains 13 residues. DNA for the CDR3: TGTGCCAGCAGCTTATCTTCGGACAGTGAAGCTTTCTTT. Translated, it gives CASSLSSDSEAFF.

In its sample, this clonotype was seen many times. CDR3 DNA sequence: TGCGCCAGCAGCTTGGGGCGGACCTCTGGAAACACCATATATTTT. It yields the protein CASSLGRTSGNTIYF. The rearrangement links TRBV5-1 to TRBJ1-3, with D hard to call. The V end was cut by 0 bases, the J end by 0 bases, with 7 bases between. The CDR3 spans 15 residues. From germline, CDR1 is SGHRS and CDR2 YFSETQ.